This entry concerns a single T cell receptor (beta chain). The antigen is unknown. The data stem from a study of ipilimumab plus nivolumab after autologous stem cell transplantation. This CDR3 has 13 amino acids. Germline-derived CDR1 and CDR2 are MNHEY and SMNVEV (reference sequence). V gave up 6 bases and J gave up 2 bases; unmatched junction bases: 1. Patients got ipilimumab 1 mg/kg beginning 14 to 28 days post-transplant. Patients received nivolumab 3 mg/kg at weeks 1, 4, 7, 10, then fortnightly to week 26. Study observations and caveats: Authors suggest TCR repertoire, Treg phenotype and gut microbiota support further study.

Produced via immunoSEQ multiplex PCR; TCRdb's table is partial and in-frame only. The sample has some 45,000 clones; roughly 84% are singletons. This TCR derives from a male donor with multiple myeloma. The V and J genes are TRBV27 and TRBJ1-2, with TRBD1 matching over 9 bases. The sequenced sample was PBMCs, obtained in a trial of ipilimumab plus nivolumab as post-transplant consolidation. The chain's CDR3 is CASRTGGNYGYTF. For the CDR3, the DNA is TGTGCCAGCAGGACAGGGGGGAACTATGGCTACACCTTC.